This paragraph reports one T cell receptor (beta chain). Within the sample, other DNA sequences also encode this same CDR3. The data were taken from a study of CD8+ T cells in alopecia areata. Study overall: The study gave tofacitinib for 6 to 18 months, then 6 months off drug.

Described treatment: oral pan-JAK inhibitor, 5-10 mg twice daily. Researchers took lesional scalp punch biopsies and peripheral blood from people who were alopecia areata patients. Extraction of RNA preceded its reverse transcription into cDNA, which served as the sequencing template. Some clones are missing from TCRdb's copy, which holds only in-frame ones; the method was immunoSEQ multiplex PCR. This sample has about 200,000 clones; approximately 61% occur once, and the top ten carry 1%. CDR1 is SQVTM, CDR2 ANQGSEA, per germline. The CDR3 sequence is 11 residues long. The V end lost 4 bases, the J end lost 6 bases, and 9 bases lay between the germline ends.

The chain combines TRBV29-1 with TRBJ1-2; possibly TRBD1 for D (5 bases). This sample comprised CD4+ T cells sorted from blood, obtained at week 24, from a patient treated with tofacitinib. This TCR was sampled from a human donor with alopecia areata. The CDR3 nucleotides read TGCAGCGTTGTTCAGGGACATGGCTACACCTTC. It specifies CSVVQGHGYTF.